Listed below are T cell receptor beta chains from one sample, sequenced in a study of Ad26.COV2.S vaccination and SARS-CoV-2 variants. The table came from immunoSEQ multiplex PCR; TCRdb's copy has only in-frame clones and leaves some out. The table records 400,000 to 450,000 clones, around 90% of them present only once. The source was peripheral blood, collected in a trial of Ad26.COV2.S vaccine versus placebo. The receptors stem from a person aged 18-65 years who received the Ad26.COV2.S COVID-19 vaccine or a placebo. Each CDR3 is given with its conserved first and last residue. D genes are given only for firm matches. Some rows have no size entry. The others give once, few or many, or a class for an expanded clone.

.,TRBJ1-2,TRBV11-2,.,TGTGCCAGCAGCTTGACAGGCTATGGCTACACCTTC,CASSLTGYGYTF
.,TRBJ2-4,TRBV7-8,.,TGTGCCAGCAGCTTACACGGGTCGGAGGTTCAGTACTTC,CASSLHGSEVQYF
.,TRBJ2-7,TRBV18,once,TGTGCCAGCTCACCGCTAGCCGGAGATCCCTACGAGCAGTACTTC,CASSPLAGDPYEQYF
TRBD1,TRBJ2-2,TRBV19,once,TGTGCCAGTAGTAGGGGACAGGGGAACACCGGGGAGCTGTTTTTT,CASSRGQGNTGELFF
TRBD1,TRBJ1-4,TRBV28,.,TGTGCCAGCAGTCCGAGGACAGGAAGGGAAAAACTGTTTTTT,CASSPRTGREKLFF
TRBD2,TRBJ2-3,TRBV27,.,TGTGCCAGCAACCAAGAGCGGGGGGGATTCACAGATACGCAGTATTTT,CASNQERGGFTDTQYF
TRBD2,TRBJ2-5,TRBV11-3,.,TGTGCCAGCAGCTTTGGGACTAGCGGGAGGGCCCACCAAGAGACCCAGTACTTC,CASSFGTSGRAHQETQYF
.,TRBJ2-2,TRBV6-5,.,TGTGCCAGCAGTTACTCTACCGTTACCAGTTCCGGGGAGCTGTTTTTT,CASSYSTVTSSGELFF
.,TRBJ2-1,TRBV7-6,.,TGTGCCAGCAGCTTAGTGGTCGGGAGTAGGAATGAGCAGTTCTTC,CASSLVVGSRNEQFF
.,TRBJ2-1,TRBV2,.,TGTGCCAGCAGCGGGGGGCCTAGAGTGTCGCAGTTCTTC,CASSGGPRVSQFF
.,TRBJ1-1,TRBV4-2,once,TGTGCCAGCAGCCAAGATCAGGGCCTGAACACTGAAGCTTTCTTT,CASSQDQGLNTEAFF
.,TRBJ2-7,TRBV4-3,.,TGCGCCAGCAGCCAGGCCCCATTTGAGTACGAGCAGTACTTC,CASSQAPFEYEQYF
.,TRBJ2-2,TRBV5-1,once,TGCGCCAGCAGCCCTCGGAGGGATAGCACCGGGGAGCTGTTTTTT,CASSPRRDSTGELFF
.,TRBJ2-7,TRBV6-2/TRBV6-3,.,TGTGCCAGCAGTCCCGCCGGCTCGGTTACCGAGCAGTACTTC,CASSPAGSVTEQYF
.,TRBJ1-2,TRBV6-6,.,TGTGCCAGCAGCCCTGCCGGGGAGCATGGCTACACCTTC,CASSPAGEHGYTF
.,TRBJ1-2,TRBV15,few,TGTGCCACCAGCAGAGTGGACTATGGCTACACCTTC,CATSRVDYGYTF
TRBD2,TRBJ2-1,TRBV7-2,.,TGTGCCAGCAGCTTACCCAGGGCTAGCGGCTACAATGAGCAGTTCTTC,CASSLPRASGYNEQFF
.,TRBJ2-7,TRBV12-5,few,TGTGCTAGTGGTTTGGGCTACGAGCAGTACTTC,CASGLGYEQYF
.,TRBJ1-5,TRBV18,.,TGTGCCAGCTCACCGCAGGGGCTGTATCAGCCCCAGCATTTT,CASSPQGLYQPQHF
TRBD2,TRBJ2-3,TRBV7-6,.,TGTGCCAGCAGCTTACGACTAGCGGGACCCACTGGGGCAGATACGCAGTATTTT,CASSLRLAGPTGADTQYF
.,TRBJ1-4,TRBV6-2/TRBV6-3,.,TGTGCCAGCAGTTACTCCCCGCGGGGAAAGAGCGAAAAACTGTTTTTT,CASSYSPRGKSEKLFF
.,TRBJ2-7,TRBV6-1,.,TGTGCCAGCAGTGAACACAGGGGACTTACCTACGAGCAGTACTTC,CASSEHRGLTYEQYF
.,TRBJ1-2,TRBV14,once,TGTGCCAGCAGCCAAGATTGGGCAGTAGGAGATGGCTACACCTTC,CASSQDWAVGDGYTF
.,TRBJ1-6,TRBV30,many,TGTGCCTGGAGTGATTTAGGGGCCGCCCTATATTCACCCCTCCACTTT,CAWSDLGAALYSPLHF
.,TRBJ2-2,TRBV7-6,.,TGTGCCAGCAGTCGTATCACAGGGACGGTCACCGGGGAGCTGTTTTTT,CASSRITGTVTGELFF
.,TRBJ1-6,TRBV27,.,TGTGCCAGCAGTCATGTCGGGTCAAGCTCCTATAATTCACCCCTCCACTTT,CASSHVGSSSYNSPLHF
.,TRBJ1-2,TRBV12-3/TRBV12-4,.,TGTGCCAGCAGTTCCGGAGTCCGTTATGGCTACACCTTC,CASSSGVRYGYTF
.,TRBJ1-5,TRBV7-9,.,TGTGCCAGCAGCCGACAGGCCGGACAGCCCCAGCATTTT,CASSRQAGQPQHF
TRBD1,TRBJ2-7,TRBV18,.,TGTGCCAGCTCACCAGAGACAGGGTCCTACGAGCAGTACTTC,CASSPETGSYEQYF
.,TRBJ1-5,TRBV19,.,TGTGCCAGTAGTATACCGTCGGGGGATGAGAGCAATCAGCCCCAGCATTTT,CASSIPSGDESNQPQHF
TRBD1,TRBJ1-3,TRBV4-1,once,TGCGCCAGCAGCCAAGATTCTTACAGGGGACGAAACACCATATATTTT,CASSQDSYRGRNTIYF
.,TRBJ2-1,TRBV5-4,.,TGTGCCAGCAGCAGCGGAGGAGCCCCGACCTACAATGAGCAGTTCTTC,CASSSGGAPTYNEQFF
.,TRBJ1-3,TRBV6-2/TRBV6-3,once,TGTGCCAGCAGTTCCGACCGGGAGCGGGAAAACACCATATATTTT,CASSSDRERENTIYF
.,TRBJ2-2,TRBV6-1,.,TGTGCCAGCAGTGAAGGACTAGTGGCCACCGGGGAGCTGTTTTTT,CASSEGLVATGELFF
.,TRBJ2-7,TRBV30,.,TGTGCCTGGAGTGTAGGGGGGGACGAGCAGTACTTC,CAWSVGGDEQYF
TRBD2,TRBJ2-1,TRBV18,.,TGTGCCAGCTCACCGGGGACTAGCGGGAGTTTGTACAATGAGCAGTTCTTC,CASSPGTSGSLYNEQFF
.,TRBJ1-1,TRBV12-3/TRBV12-4,.,TGTGCCAGCAGCAGAGACGGGGCCACTGAAGCTTTCTTT,CASSRDGATEAFF
.,TRBJ1-5,TRBV6-1,.,TGTGCCAGCAGTGAACAGACAGGCAATCAGCCCCAGCATTTT,CASSEQTGNQPQHF
.,TRBJ2-3,TRBV30,.,TGTGCCTGGAGTGTACTAGACAAAACAGATACGCAGTATTTT,CAWSVLDKTDTQYF
TRBD1,TRBJ1-5,TRBV6-2/TRBV6-3,.,TGTGCCAGCAGCCAGTGGGACAGCCGCAATCAGCCCCAGCATTTT,CASSQWDSRNQPQHF
.,TRBJ2-7,TRBV5-5,.,TGTGCCAGCAGCTTGGGTTCCGGGGTTCGCGAGCAGTACTTC,CASSLGSGVREQYF
.,TRBJ2-1,TRBV6-6,.,TGTGCCAGCCGCAGGGGAGCGCTCAATGAGCAGTTCTTC,CASRRGALNEQFF
TRBD1,TRBJ2-1,TRBV28,.,TGTGCCAGCAACCTTGACAGGGCGACTGCAAATGAGCAGTTCTTC,CASNLDRATANEQFF
TRBD1,TRBJ1-2,TRBV5-1,.,TGCGCCAGCAAAAGGGACAGAGCTAACTATGGCTACACCTTC,CASKRDRANYGYTF
TRBD1,TRBJ1-4,TRBV7-6,.,TGTGCCAGCAGCACACGGGACAGGGCAAATGAAAAACTGTTTTTT,CASSTRDRANEKLFF
TRBD1,TRBJ1-5,TRBV28,.,TGTGCCAGCAGTGAAACAGGGGGCGGAAATCAGCCCCAGCATTTT,CASSETGGGNQPQHF